This T cell receptor beta chain comes out of a study of cytomegalovirus exposure and HLA in healthy donors. The CDR3 extends over 14 amino acids. Germline V gene lookup returns CDR1 MDHEN and CDR2 SYDVKM. V gave up 6 bases and J gave up 0 bases, with 9 bases separating them. Sequencing used immunoSEQ multiplex PCR; TCRdb keeps in-frame clones, though not all of them. The sample holds more than 75,000 clones, 85% to 95% seen once. This clonotype originated in a man between 18 and 29 years old in good health and CMV-seronegative. Input material: PBMCs. The V call is TRBV28, the J call TRBJ2-1; no definite D call. CDR3 protein: CASSAGFSYNEQFF. The DNA for the CDR3 is TGTGCCAGCAGCGCAGGATTCTCCTACAATGAGCAGTTCTTC.